A selection of T cell receptor beta chains follows, all from one sample in a study of cytomegalovirus exposure and HLA in healthy donors. Method: immunoSEQ multiplex PCR; TCRdb's copy keeps in-frame clones and lacks some. The table records about 170,000 clones, around 96% of them present only once. Sequences were obtained from PBMCs. Receptors originate from a woman younger than 35 in good health and CMV-seronegative. CDR3s include the opening cysteine and the closing phenylalanine or tryptophan. The D gene is left open where the match is weak. Clone size is given for some rows only: seen once, a few or many times, or a class if the clone is expanded.

size | J | V | D | DNA | CDR3
- | TRBJ2-3 | TRBV7-2 | - | TGTGCCAGCAGCTCCTACTACACAGATACGCAGTATTTT | CASSSYYTDTQYF
- | TRBJ1-3 | TRBV6-5 | - | TGTGCCAGCAGCCCGGGTGACGCCTCTGGAAACACCATATATTTT | CASSPGDASGNTIYF
- | TRBJ1-2 | TRBV11-2 | TRBD1 | TGTGCCAGCAGCTTAGACAGGGGGCTTGGCTACACCTTC | CASSLDRGLGYTF
- | TRBJ1-5 | TRBV21-1 | - | TGTGCCAGCAGCCCTTGGGGGGGCCGGGGGCAGCCCCAGCATTTT | CASSPWGGRGQPQHF
- | TRBJ2-7 | TRBV5-6 | TRBD2 | TGTGCCAGCAGCTTACCGGGGGGGCCCTACGAGCAGTACTTC | CASSLPGGPYEQYF
- | TRBJ1-1 | TRBV5-5 | TRBD1 | TGTGCCAGCAGCTCACCACTGACAGGGCTCACTGAAGCTTTCTTT | CASSSPLTGLTEAFF
- | TRBJ1-6 | TRBV7-9 | TRBD1 | TGTGCCAGCAGCCCAGTCGACAGGGTATTTTCACCCCTCCACTTT | CASSPVDRVFSPLHF
- | TRBJ2-5 | TRBV19 | - | TGTGCCAGTAGCAACGCGGCCCAAGAGACCCAGTACTTC | CASSNAAQETQYF
- | TRBJ2-2 | TRBV2 | - | TGTGCCAGCAGTGTTGCGCGGGACGGGGAGCTGTTTTTT | CASSVARDGELFF
- | TRBJ2-3 | TRBV27 | TRBD2 | TGTGCCAGCAGTTCCGGGACTAGCGGGGCCCGGGATACGCAGTATTTT | CASSSGTSGARDTQYF
- | TRBJ1-2 | TRBV11-2 | - | TGTGCCAGCAGGTCCGGCGGGGGGCAGGACTATGGCTACACCTTC | CASRSGGGQDYGYTF
- | TRBJ2-1 | TRBV5-4 | - | TGTGCCAGCAGCCCGGCCGGGGGGCTTCGTTTTGAGCAGTTCTTC | CASSPAGGLRFEQFF
- | TRBJ1-4 | TRBV5-1 | - | TGCGCCAGCAGCGCGGCTTCTTTAACTAATGAAAAACTGTTTTTT | CASSAASLTNEKLFF
- | TRBJ2-5 | TRBV6-9 | TRBD2 | TGTGCCAGCTTTCTCCCGGGACTAGGAGTAAACAAGGACCAGTACTTC | CASFLPGLGVNKDQYF
- | TRBJ1-2 | TRBV7-9 | TRBD1 | TGTGCCAGCAGCCCAGGGATCGGGACAGGGTTTGGGAGCTATGGCTACACCTTC | CASSPGIGTGFGSYGYTF
- | TRBJ2-7 | TRBV7-2 | - | TGTGCCAGCAGCCCCCGGGGGATCACCAGCTCCTACGAGCAGTACTTC | CASSPRGITSSYEQYF
once | TRBJ2-5 | TRBV27 | - | TGTGCCAGCAGTTTATTAGGGGGGGGGTGGGAGACCCAGTACTTC | CASSLLGGGWETQYF
- | TRBJ1-6 | TRBV5-4 | - | TGTGCCAGCAGCTTGGCGGGCGGGAATTCACCCCTCCACTTT | CASSLAGGNSPLHF
few | TRBJ1-6 | TRBV4-2 | - | TGTGCCAGCGGGGTACAGGGTAGTGATTCACCCCTCCACTTT | CASGVQGSDSPLHF
- | TRBJ1-5 | TRBV19 | - | TGTGCCAGTAGTATGACGTCCAGGGAACGCAATCAGCCCCAGCATTTT | CASSMTSRERNQPQHF
- | TRBJ2-3 | TRBV7-2 | - | TGTGCCAGCAGCTCCCGAGGGATGGACAGCACAGATACGCAGTATTTT | CASSSRGMDSTDTQYF
- | TRBJ2-7 | TRBV7-9 | - | TGTGCCAGCAGCTCGTCGGGATACGAGCAGTACTTC | CASSSSGYEQYF
- | TRBJ2-7 | TRBV7-2 | TRBD2 | TGTGCCAGCAGCTTTCCTAGCGGGGGGGGCGAGCAGTACTTC | CASSFPSGGGEQYF
- | TRBJ2-1 | TRBV5-1 | - | TGCGCCAGCAGCTTGTCGGGTCCCTACAATGAGCAGTTCTTC | CASSLSGPYNEQFF
- | TRBJ1-1 | TRBV29-1 | - | TGCAGCGTCCTAGCCGGGCCCACTGAAGCTTTCTTT | CSVLAGPTEAFF
- | TRBJ2-5 | TRBV18 | TRBD2 | TGTGCCAGCTCACCAGTCCCGGGGGGGAGCGGTGAGACCCAGTACTTC | CASSPVPGGSGETQYF
- | TRBJ1-6 | TRBV15 | - | TGTGCCACCAGCAGAGGGGGGGGGCCAGGGAATTCACCCCTCCACTTT | CATSRGGGPGNSPLHF
- | TRBJ2-3 | TRBV6-8 | TRBD2 | TGTGCCAGCAGGAATGAGACTAGCGGGGAGCACACAGATACGCAGTATTTT | CASRNETSGEHTDTQYF
- | TRBJ1-2 | TRBV11-2 | - | TGTGCCAGCAGCCCATGGGGCTGGCTGCGAGGCTACACCTTC | CASSPWGWLRGYTF
- | TRBJ2-5 | TRBV6-4 | TRBD2 | TGTGCCAGCAGTGAGACTAGCGGGGGGCAAGAGACCCAGTACTTC | CASSETSGGQETQYF
- | TRBJ1-6 | TRBV2 | - | TGTGCCAGCAGTGGGGCCCGAAAATGGGAGTATAATTCACCCCTCCACTTT | CASSGARKWEYNSPLHF
- | TRBJ2-6 | TRBV7-3 | TRBD2 | TGTGCCAGCAGTCCCCAACTAGCGGGGGGGCGCTCTGGGGCCAACGTCCTGACTTTC | CASSPQLAGGRSGANVLTF
- | TRBJ2-2 | TRBV5-1 | - | TGCGCCAGCAGCCTCACACAGGGTCTACACACCGGGGAGCTGTTTTTT | CASSLTQGLHTGELFF
- | TRBJ1-2 | TRBV5-4 | TRBD1 | TGTGCCAGCAGCTTTACAGGGGGTAACTATGGCTACACCTTC | CASSFTGGNYGYTF
- | TRBJ2-2 | TRBV9 | TRBD1 | TGTGCCAGCAGCGTAGTACCACACCAAGGGGGCCGCACCGGGGAGCTGTTTTTT | CASSVVPHQGGRTGELFF
- | TRBJ2-7 | TRBV7-3 | - | TGTGCCAGCAGCGAGGGCCTCACCTACGAGCAGTACTTC | CASSEGLTYEQYF
- | TRBJ2-7 | TRBV7-6 | TRBD1 | TGTGCAAGCAGGGGGCTCGATTACGAGCAGTACTTC | CASRGLDYEQYF
- | TRBJ2-2 | TRBV4-3 | - | TGCGCCAGCAGCCACCGAAAGGGGGGACAGTACACCGGGGAGCTGTTTTTT | CASSHRKGGQYTGELFF
- | TRBJ1-5 | TRBV2 | - | TGTGCCAGTTCCGGGGGAACAAATCAGCCCCAGCATTTT | CASSGGTNQPQHF
- | TRBJ1-1 | TRBV11-2 | - | TGTGCCAGCAGCTTAGGGTTCACTCTGGTTGAAGCTTTCTTT | CASSLGFTLVEAFF
- | TRBJ1-4 | TRBV27 | TRBD1 | TGTGCCAGCAGTACACAGGGGATACTGTTTTTT | CASSTQGILFF
- | TRBJ2-3 | TRBV27 | TRBD2 | TGTGCCAGCTCCTTAGCGGGGGGGGCCACAGATACGCAGTATTTT | CASSLAGGATDTQYF
- | TRBJ2-2 | TRBV5-6 | - | TGTGCCAGCAGCTTGGGCGGGGTTAGGAACACCGGGGAGCTGTTTTTT | CASSLGGVRNTGELFF
- | TRBJ2-5 | TRBV9 | TRBD1 | TGTGCCAGCAGCCCCTCCCAGGGGGCTGGGGAGACCCAGTACTTC | CASSPSQGAGETQYF
- | TRBJ1-3 | TRBV5-1 | - | TGCGCCAGCAGCTTGTCCGGGGTCACTGGAAACACCATATATTTT | CASSLSGVTGNTIYF
- | TRBJ2-1 | TRBV11-3 | - | TGTGCCAGCAGCCCGTTCCGCTCAGGGTCCTACAATGAGCAGTTCTTC | CASSPFRSGSYNEQFF
- | TRBJ1-5 | TRBV25-1 | - | TGTGCCAGCAGTGAATCAGGCAGCCCTAGCAATCAGCCCCAGCATTTT | CASSESGSPSNQPQHF
once | TRBJ2-1 | TRBV27 | TRBD1 | TGTGCCAGCAGCACGGGACAGTCCTACAATGAGCAGTTCTTC | CASSTGQSYNEQFF
- | TRBJ1-6 | TRBV30 | TRBD1 | TGTGCCTGGGTCAGACAGGGAGGCTTCTATAATTCACCCCTCCACTTT | CAWVRQGGFYNSPLHF